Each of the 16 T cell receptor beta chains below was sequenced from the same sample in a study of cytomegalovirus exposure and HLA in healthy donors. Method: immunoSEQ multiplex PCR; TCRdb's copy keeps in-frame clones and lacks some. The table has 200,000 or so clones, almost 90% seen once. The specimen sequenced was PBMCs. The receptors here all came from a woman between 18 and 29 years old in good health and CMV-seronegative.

CDR3 loop: CASSLVDSYSYEQYF. CDR3 DNA: TGTGCCAGCAGCCTTGTGGACAGTTACTCCTACGAGCAGTACTTC. J is TRBJ2-7 and V is TRBV28, with a weak D call TRBD1 (6 bases). V lost 6 bases and J 0 bases, leaving 15 bases between the germline ends. The CDR3 extends over 15 amino acids. CDR1 and CDR2 (germline): MDHEN, SYDVKM.

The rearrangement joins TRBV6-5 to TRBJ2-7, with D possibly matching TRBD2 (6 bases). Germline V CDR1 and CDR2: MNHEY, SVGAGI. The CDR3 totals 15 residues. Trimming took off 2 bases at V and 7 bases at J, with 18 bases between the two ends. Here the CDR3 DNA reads TGTGCCAGCAGTTACCGGAGGGGTCTCCCCGGGGAGCAGTACTTC. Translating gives CASSYRRGLPGEQYF.

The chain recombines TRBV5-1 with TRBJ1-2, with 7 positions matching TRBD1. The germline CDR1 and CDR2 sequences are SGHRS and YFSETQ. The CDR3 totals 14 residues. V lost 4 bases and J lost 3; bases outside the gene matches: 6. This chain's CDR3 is CASSPDREYYGYTF. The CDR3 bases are TGCGCCAGCAGCCCCGACAGGGAGTACTATGGCTACACCTTC.

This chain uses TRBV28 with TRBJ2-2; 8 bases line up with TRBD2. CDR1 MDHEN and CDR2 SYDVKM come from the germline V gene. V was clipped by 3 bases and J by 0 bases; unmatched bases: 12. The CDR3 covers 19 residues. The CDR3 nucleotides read TGTGCCAGCAGTTTCAACACTAAGAGAGCGGGAGCGAACACCGGGGAGCTGTTTTTT. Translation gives CASSFNTKRAGANTGELFF.

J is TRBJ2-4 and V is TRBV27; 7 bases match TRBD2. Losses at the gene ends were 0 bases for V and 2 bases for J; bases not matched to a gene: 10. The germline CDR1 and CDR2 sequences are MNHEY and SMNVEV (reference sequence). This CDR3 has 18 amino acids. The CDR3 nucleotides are TGTGCCAGCAGTTTATCGCCCCCCGGAGCGGGATCCAAAAACATTCAGTACTTC. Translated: CASSLSPPGAGSKNIQYF.

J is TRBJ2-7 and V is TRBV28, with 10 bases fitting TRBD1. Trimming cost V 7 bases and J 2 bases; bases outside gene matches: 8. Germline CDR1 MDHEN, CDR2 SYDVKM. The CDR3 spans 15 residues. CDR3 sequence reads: CASTDSGTGAYEQYF. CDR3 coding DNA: TGTGCCAGCACGGACTCGGGGACAGGGGCCTACGAGCAGTACTTC.

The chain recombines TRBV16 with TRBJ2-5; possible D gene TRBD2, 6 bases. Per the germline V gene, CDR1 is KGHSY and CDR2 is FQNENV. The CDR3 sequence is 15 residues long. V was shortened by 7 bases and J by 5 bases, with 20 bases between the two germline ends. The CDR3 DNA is TGTGCCAGCACATACGGCGGGGCCGGGGCTGAGACCCAGTACTTC. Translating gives CASTYGGAGAETQYF.

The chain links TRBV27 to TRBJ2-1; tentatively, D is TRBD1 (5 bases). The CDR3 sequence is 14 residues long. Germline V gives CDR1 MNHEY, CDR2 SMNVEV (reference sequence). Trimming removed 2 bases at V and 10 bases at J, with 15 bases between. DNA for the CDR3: TGTGCCAGCAGTTTAAGTGGATTACCAGGGGAGCAGTTCTTC. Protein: CASSLSGLPGEQFF.

CDR3 in amino acids: CASSTNSNQPQHF. The CDR3 region has the DNA TGTGCCAGCAGTACTAATAGCAATCAGCCCCAGCATTTT. The V and J genes are TRBV6-6 and TRBJ1-5; D remains ambiguous. Trimming took off 5 bases at V and 0 bases at J, with 5 bases between the two ends. Germline V gives CDR1 MNHNY, CDR2 SVGAGI (reference sequence). This CDR3 comprises 13 residues.

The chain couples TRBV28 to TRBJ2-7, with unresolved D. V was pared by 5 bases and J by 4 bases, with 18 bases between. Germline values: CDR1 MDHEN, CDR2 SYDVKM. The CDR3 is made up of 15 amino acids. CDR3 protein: CASSPPPPNGYEQYF. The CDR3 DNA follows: TGTGCCAGCAGTCCTCCCCCGCCAAACGGGTACGAGCAGTACTTC.

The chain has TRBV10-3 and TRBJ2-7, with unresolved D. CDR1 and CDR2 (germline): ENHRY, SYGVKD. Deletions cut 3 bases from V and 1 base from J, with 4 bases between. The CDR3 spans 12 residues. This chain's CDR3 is CAISDSSYEQYF. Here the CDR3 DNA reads TGTGCCATCAGTGACAGTTCCTACGAGCAGTACTTC.

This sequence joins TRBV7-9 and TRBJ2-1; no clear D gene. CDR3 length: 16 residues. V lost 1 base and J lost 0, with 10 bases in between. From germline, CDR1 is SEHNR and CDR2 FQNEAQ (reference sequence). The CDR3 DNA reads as TGTGCCAGCAGCTTAGTTGAGTGGAGCTCCTACAATGAGCAGTTCTTC. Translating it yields CASSLVEWSSYNEQFF.

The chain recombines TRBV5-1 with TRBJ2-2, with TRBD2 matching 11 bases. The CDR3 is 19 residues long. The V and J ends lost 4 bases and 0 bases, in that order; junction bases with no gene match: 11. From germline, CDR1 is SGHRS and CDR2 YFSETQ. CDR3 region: CASSPRGSGRATNTGELFF. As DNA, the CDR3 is TGCGCCAGCAGCCCCAGGGGTAGCGGGAGGGCGACGAACACCGGGGAGCTGTTTTTT.

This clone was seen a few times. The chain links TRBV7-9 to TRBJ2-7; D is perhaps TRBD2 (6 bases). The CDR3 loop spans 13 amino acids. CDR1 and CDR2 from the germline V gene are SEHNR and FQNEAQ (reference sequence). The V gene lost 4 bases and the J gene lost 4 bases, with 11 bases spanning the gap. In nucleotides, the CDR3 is TGTGCCAGCAGCTCGGGACTCCTATACGAGCAGTACTTC. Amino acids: CASSSGLLYEQYF. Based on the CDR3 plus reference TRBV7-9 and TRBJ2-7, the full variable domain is DTGVSQNPRHKITKRGQNVTFRCDPISEHNRLYWYRQTLGQGPEFLTYFQNEAQLEKSRLLSDRFSAERPKGSFSTLEIQRTEQGDSAMYLCASSSGLLYEQYFGPGTRLTVT.

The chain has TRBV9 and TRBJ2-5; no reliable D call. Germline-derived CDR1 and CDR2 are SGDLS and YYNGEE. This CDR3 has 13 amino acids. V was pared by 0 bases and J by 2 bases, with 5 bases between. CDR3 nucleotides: TGTGCCAGCAGCGTAGGACTGCAAGAGACCCAGTACTTC. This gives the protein CASSVGLQETQYF.

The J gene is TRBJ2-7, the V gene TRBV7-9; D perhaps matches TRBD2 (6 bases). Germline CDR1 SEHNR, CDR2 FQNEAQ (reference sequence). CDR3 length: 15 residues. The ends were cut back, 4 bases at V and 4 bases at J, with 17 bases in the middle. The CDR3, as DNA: TGTGCCAGCAGCTCCGGGACTGTAAAATCATACGAGCAGTACTTC. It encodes CASSSGTVKSYEQYF.